Listed below are T cell receptor beta chains from one sample, sequenced in a study of post-analysis software for immune sequencing data. TCRdb reprocessed the PCR reads with MiXCR, giving one entry per CDR3 protein. The sample lists about 170,000 distinct CDR3 sequences; 30% were seen once. The specimen was blood. These receptors were taken from a girl aged 10-17 years with multiple sclerosis. The CDR3 runs from the conserved cysteine through the conserved F or W. The D gene is left open where the match is weak. Expanded clones are given a class, and other clones once, few, many or no size at all.

CDR3nt,CDR3aa,d_gene,abundance,j_gene,len,v_gene
TGTGCCAGCAGCTTTGGTCCAGGGGAGATGAACACTGAAGCTTTCTTT,CASSFGPGEMNTEAFF,-,-,TRBJ1-1,16,TRBV5-6
TGTGCCAGCAGTGAGGACCTCACAGATACGCAGTATTTT,CASSEDLTDTQYF,-,many,TRBJ2-3,13,TRBV28
TGTGCCAGCAGTTCAAAGGGGGCTGAAGCTTTCTTT,CASSSKGAEAFF,-,few,TRBJ1-1,12,TRBV12-3/TRBV12-4
TGTGCCAGCAGCTTACTAGACAGGGTGCCGAACACTGAAGCTTTCTTT,CASSLLDRVPNTEAFF,TRBD1,few,TRBJ1-1,16,TRBV5-6
TGTGCCAGCAATTTCCCGGGAGGTTCAGAGACCCAGTACTTC,CASNFPGGSETQYF,TRBD2,few,TRBJ2-5,14,TRBV28
TGTGCCAGCAGTTACGGCAGGGGACAGAGAAATGAGCAGTTCTTC,CASSYGRGQRNEQFF,TRBD1,once,TRBJ2-1,15,TRBV6-6
TGTGCCAGCAAACCCCGGGGGGGGAACACTGAAGCTTTCTTT,CASKPRGGNTEAFF,-,-,TRBJ1-1,14,TRBV6-1
TGCAGCGCCCACATAAGGGTTTCGGATGAGCAGTTCTTC,CSAHIRVSDEQFF,-,-,TRBJ2-1,13,TRBV29-1
TGCAGTGCCGGGACAGGAAAAGAGACCCAGTACTTC,CSAGTGKETQYF,TRBD1,many,TRBJ2-5,12,TRBV20-1
TGCGCCAGCAGCTTGGGGCCGGGGGCGTACAATGAGCAGTTCTTC,CASSLGPGAYNEQFF,-,many,TRBJ2-1,15,TRBV5-1
TGTGCCAGTAGTATCAGTCGCCTGGAGCAGTTCTTC,CASSISRLEQFF,-,many,TRBJ2-1,12,TRBV19
TGTGCCAGCAGCTTGGACCCAGTTGATACGCAGTATTTT,CASSLDPVDTQYF,-,many,TRBJ2-3,13,TRBV5-4
TGTGCCTCCTCGACTAGGGGGAGCGGGATTGAGCAGTTCTTC,CASSTRGSGIEQFF,-,-,TRBJ2-1,14,TRBV27
TGCGCCAGCAGCTTTTCACAGGGAGCCTACGAGCAGTACTTC,CASSFSQGAYEQYF,-,many,TRBJ2-7,14,TRBV5-1
TGTGCCAGCAGCTTTCCCCCCTCGACTAGCGGGAGACCCTACGAGCAGTACTTC,CASSFPPSTSGRPYEQYF,TRBD2,few,TRBJ2-7,18,TRBV7-8
TGTGCCAGCAGTTTTATTTCGGGACTGGGGTACAATGAGCAGTTCTTC,CASSFISGLGYNEQFF,-,-,TRBJ2-1,16,TRBV27
TGTGCCAGCAGTTATACGGGACAGTCTCAGTACTTC,CASSYTGQSQYF,TRBD1,many,TRBJ2-7,12,TRBV6-1
TGTGCCAGCAGCTTAGGAGGCAACAACTATGGCTACACCTTC,CASSLGGNNYGYTF,-,many,TRBJ1-2,14,TRBV7-9
TGTGCCAGTAGCAGCTTGGCGACGGGGGAGAACACTGAAGCTTTCTTT,CASSSLATGENTEAFF,-,few,TRBJ1-1,16,TRBV19
TGTGCCAGCAGCCAAGGCCGGGGGAATATTGAGACCCAGTACTTC,CASSQGRGNIETQYF,-,-,TRBJ2-5,15,TRBV3-1
TGTGCCAGCAGCCAAGATCTGGGCGCTGGGGCCAACGTCCTGACTTTC,CASSQDLGAGANVLTF,-,many,TRBJ2-6,16,TRBV4-2
TGTGCCAGCTCACCAGCGACAGCCTCCTACGAGCAGTACTTC,CASSPATASYEQYF,-,few,TRBJ2-7,14,TRBV18
TGTGCCAGCAGCTCCCGACAGGGTTCGTACGAGCAGTACTTC,CASSSRQGSYEQYF,-,-,TRBJ2-7,14,TRBV21-1
TGTGCCAGCAGCTTTCACGGAAGGGTGGAGACCCAGTTCTTC,CASSFHGRVETQFF,-,-,TRBJ2-1,14,TRBV7-7
TGTGCCAGCAGTGACAGCTTTAGCAATCAGCCCCAGCATTTT,CASSDSFSNQPQHF,-,many,TRBJ1-5,14,TRBV6-4
TGCAGTGCTAGAGATCGCGGGGGCTCAATCTATGGCTACACCTTC,CSARDRGGSIYGYTF,-,many,TRBJ1-2,15,TRBV20-1
TGTGCCAGCAGCTTGGCGAAGGGACGGGAATTGAGCTCCTACAATGAGCAGTTCTTC,CASSLAKGRELSSYNEQFF,-,-,TRBJ2-1,19,TRBV7-9
TGCGCCAGCAGCTACCAGGGGGACTCTGAAGCTTTCTTT,CASSYQGDSEAFF,TRBD1,many,TRBJ1-1,13,TRBV5-1
TGTGCCAGCAGTTACTTAGCGGGAGGGCCGGGGGAGCAGTACTTC,CASSYLAGGPGEQYF,TRBD2,many,TRBJ2-7,15,TRBV28
TGTGCCAGCAGCCTCCCAATAGCGGGGGGGAAGAATGAGCAGTTCTTC,CASSLPIAGGKNEQFF,TRBD2,-,TRBJ2-1,16,TRBV7-8
TGTGCCAGCAGCCAAGATTTTGGACGACAGCCCCAGCATTTT,CASSQDFGRQPQHF,-,-,TRBJ1-5,14,TRBV3-1
TGTGCCAGCACCAAAGAGGGCGATGAGCAGTTCTTC,CASTKEGDEQFF,-,many,TRBJ2-1,12,TRBV2
TGCGCCAGCAGCTTGGGACCGCCTGCCGATACGCAGTATTTT,CASSLGPPADTQYF,-,many,TRBJ2-3,14,TRBV5-1
TGTGCCAGCAGCCAAGGGGGACGGACCAACACCGGGGAGCTGTTTTTT,CASSQGGRTNTGELFF,-,-,TRBJ2-2,16,TRBV3-1
TGTGCCAGCAGTCCCGAACCCGCAGCCTACTACGAGCAGTACTTC,CASSPEPAAYYEQYF,-,many,TRBJ2-7,15,TRBV12-3/TRBV12-4
TGTGCCAGCAGCCGTGACAGGGAAGTAGATACGCAGTATTTT,CASSRDREVDTQYF,TRBD1,-,TRBJ2-3,14,TRBV7-9
TGCGCCAGCAGCTCGCGGGAGAACCAAGAGACCCAGTACTTC,CASSSRENQETQYF,TRBD2,many,TRBJ2-5,14,TRBV4-1
TGTGTCAGCAGTCCAAATAGCGGGAGCTACGAGCAGTACTTC,CVSSPNSGSYEQYF,TRBD2,-,TRBJ2-7,14,TRBV25-1
TGCAGTGCTAGAGATTCGGGCAGGGGCTCTGGAAACACCATATATTTT,CSARDSGRGSGNTIYF,-,once,TRBJ1-3,16,TRBV20-1
TGTGCCAGCCGCCGTCTAGCGGGAGGACCTGGGAGCACAGATACGCAGTATTTT,CASRRLAGGPGSTDTQYF,TRBD2,-,TRBJ2-3,18,TRBV7-9
TGTGCCAGCAGTTACCCGGAGGGCCCTCGCGAGCAGTACTTC,CASSYPEGPREQYF,-,many,TRBJ2-7,14,TRBV6-2/TRBV6-3
TGCGCCAGCGGACAGGGGGCAGGTACTGAAGCTTTCTTT,CASGQGAGTEAFF,TRBD1,-,TRBJ1-1,13,TRBV4-1
TGTGCCAGCAGCTTGGTTAACAGGGGGAACACCGAGCAGTACTTC,CASSLVNRGNTEQYF,TRBD1,many,TRBJ2-7,15,TRBV5-6
TGCGGCGTTGAAGATGGGATGCGCGAGTACGAGCAGTACTTC,CGVEDGMREYEQYF,-,-,TRBJ2-7,14,TRBV29-1
TGTGCCAGCAGCGGACTGACGAGGACTCAAGAGACCCAGTACTTC,CASSGLTRTQETQYF,-,-,TRBJ2-5,15,TRBV12-3/TRBV12-4
TGCGCCAGCAGCCAACCGGGACTAGCGGGTGTGAGCTCCTACAATGAGCAGTTCTTC,CASSQPGLAGVSSYNEQFF,TRBD2,-,TRBJ2-1,19,TRBV5-1
TGTGCCAGCAGCCTCAGCCTAGCGGCACGGGGGGAGCTGTTTTTT,CASSLSLAARGELFF,TRBD2,-,TRBJ2-2,15,TRBV7-2
TGTGCCAGCAGACCCGCGGGGAGAACAGATGCGCAGTATTTT,CASRPAGRTDAQYF,-,-,TRBJ2-3,14,TRBV12-3/TRBV12-4
TGTGCCAGCAGCTTAAAAGCGGGAGAACGCGAGCAGTTCTTC,CASSLKAGEREQFF,TRBD2,many,TRBJ2-1,14,TRBV7-2
TGTGCCAGCAGCATCAGGACAGGGGGGATCTATGGCTACACCTTC,CASSIRTGGIYGYTF,TRBD1,many,TRBJ1-2,15,TRBV7-8
TGTGCCAGCAGTTTACGAGCAAGCTCCTACAATGAGCAGTTCTTC,CASSLRASSYNEQFF,-,few,TRBJ2-1,15,TRBV27